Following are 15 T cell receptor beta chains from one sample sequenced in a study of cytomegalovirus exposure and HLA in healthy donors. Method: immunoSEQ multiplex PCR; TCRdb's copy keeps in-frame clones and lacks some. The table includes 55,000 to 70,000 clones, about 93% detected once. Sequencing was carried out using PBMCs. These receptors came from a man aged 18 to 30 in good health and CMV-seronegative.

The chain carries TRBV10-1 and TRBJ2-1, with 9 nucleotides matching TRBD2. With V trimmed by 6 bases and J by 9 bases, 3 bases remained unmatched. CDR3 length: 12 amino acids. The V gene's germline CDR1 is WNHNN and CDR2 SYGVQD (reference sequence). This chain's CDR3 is CASRGAGGEQFF. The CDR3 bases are TGCGCCAGCAGAGGAGCGGGAGGTGAGCAGTTCTTC.

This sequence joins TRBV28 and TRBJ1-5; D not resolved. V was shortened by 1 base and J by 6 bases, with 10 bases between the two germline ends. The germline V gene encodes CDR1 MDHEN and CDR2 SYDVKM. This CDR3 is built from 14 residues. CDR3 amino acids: CASSLYPGGQPQHF. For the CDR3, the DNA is TGTGCCAGCAGTTTATATCCGGGAGGTCAGCCCCAGCATTTT.

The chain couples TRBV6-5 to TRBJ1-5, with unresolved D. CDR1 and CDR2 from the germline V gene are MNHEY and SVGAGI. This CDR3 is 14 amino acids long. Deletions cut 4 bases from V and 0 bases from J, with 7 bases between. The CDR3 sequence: CASSSGFSNQPQHF. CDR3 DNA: TGTGCCAGCAGTTCGGGTTTTAGCAATCAGCCCCAGCATTTT.

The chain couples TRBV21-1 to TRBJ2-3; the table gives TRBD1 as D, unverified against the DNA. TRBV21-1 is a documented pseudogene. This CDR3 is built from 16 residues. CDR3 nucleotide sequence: TGTGCCAGCAGCAAAACCAGGACAGGGGTAACAGATACGCAGTATTTT. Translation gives CASSKTRTGVTDTQYF.

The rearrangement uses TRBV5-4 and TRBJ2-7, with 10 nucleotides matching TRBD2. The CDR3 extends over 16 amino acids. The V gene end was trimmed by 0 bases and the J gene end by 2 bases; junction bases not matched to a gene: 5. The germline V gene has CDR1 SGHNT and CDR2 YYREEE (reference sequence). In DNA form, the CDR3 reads TGTGCCAGCAGCTTGGGCACTAGCGGGGTACCCTACGAGCAGTACTTC. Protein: CASSLGTSGVPYEQYF.

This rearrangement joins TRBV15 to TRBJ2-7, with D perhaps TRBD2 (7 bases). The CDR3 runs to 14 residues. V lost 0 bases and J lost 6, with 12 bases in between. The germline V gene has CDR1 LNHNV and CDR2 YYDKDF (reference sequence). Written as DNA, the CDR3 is TGTGCCACCAGCAGAGATCTCGGGGGGCTCGAGCAGTACTTC. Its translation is CATSRDLGGLEQYF.

CDR3 sequence (DNA): TGTGCCAGCAGGGACGGACCTCGGACTAGCGGGAGCATAAATGAGCAGTTCTTC. Protein product: CASRDGPRTSGSINEQFF. The rearrangement joins TRBV27 to TRBJ2-1; TRBD2 aligns across 13 bases. Germline lookup yields CDR1 MNHEY and CDR2 SMNVEV (reference sequence). The CDR3 runs 18 residues. Trimming at V came to 6 bases and at J to 7 bases, leaving 15 bases not matched to a gene.

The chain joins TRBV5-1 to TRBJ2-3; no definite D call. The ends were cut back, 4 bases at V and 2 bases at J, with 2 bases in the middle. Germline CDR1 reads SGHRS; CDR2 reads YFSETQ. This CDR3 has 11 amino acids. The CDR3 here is CASSLTDTQYF. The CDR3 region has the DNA TGCGCCAGCAGCCTCACAGATACGCAGTATTTT.

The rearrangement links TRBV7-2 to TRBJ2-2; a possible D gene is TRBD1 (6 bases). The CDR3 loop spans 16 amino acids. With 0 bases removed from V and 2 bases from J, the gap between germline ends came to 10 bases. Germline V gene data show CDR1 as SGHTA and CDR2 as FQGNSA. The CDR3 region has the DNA TGTGCCAGCAGCTTAGCGGACAGACTTAACACCGGGGAGCTGTTTTTT. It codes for CASSLADRLNTGELFF.

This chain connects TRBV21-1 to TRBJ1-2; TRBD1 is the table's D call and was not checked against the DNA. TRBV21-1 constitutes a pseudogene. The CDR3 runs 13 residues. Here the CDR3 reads CASSPDRNNGYTF. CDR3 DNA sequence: TGTGCCAGCAGCCCAGACAGGAATAATGGCTACACCTTC.

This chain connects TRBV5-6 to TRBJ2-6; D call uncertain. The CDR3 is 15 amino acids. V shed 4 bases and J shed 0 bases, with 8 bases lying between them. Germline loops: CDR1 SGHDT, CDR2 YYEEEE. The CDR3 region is CASSGDDSGANVLTF. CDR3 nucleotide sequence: TGTGCCAGCAGCGGAGACGACTCTGGGGCCAACGTCCTGACTTTC. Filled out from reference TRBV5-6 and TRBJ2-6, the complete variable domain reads DAGVTQSPTHLIKTRGQQVTLRCSPKSGHDTVSWYQQALGQGPQFIFQYYEEEERQRGNFPDRFSGHQFPNYSSELNVNALLLGDSALYLCASSGDDSGANVLTFGAGSRLTVL.

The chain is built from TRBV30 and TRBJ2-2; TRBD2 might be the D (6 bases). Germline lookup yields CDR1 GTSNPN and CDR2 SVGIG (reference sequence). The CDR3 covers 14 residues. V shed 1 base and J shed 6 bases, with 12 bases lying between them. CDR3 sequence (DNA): TGTGCCTGGAGTGAAGGGCCGGGGGCCGGGGAGCTGTTTTTT. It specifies CAWSEGPGAGELFF. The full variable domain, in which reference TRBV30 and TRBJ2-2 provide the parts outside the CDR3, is SQTIHQWPATLVQPVGSPLSLECTVEGTSNPNLYWYRQAAGRGLQLLFYSVGIGQISSEVPQNLSASRPQDRQFILSSKKLLLSDSGFYLCAWSEGPGAGELFFGEGSRLTVL.

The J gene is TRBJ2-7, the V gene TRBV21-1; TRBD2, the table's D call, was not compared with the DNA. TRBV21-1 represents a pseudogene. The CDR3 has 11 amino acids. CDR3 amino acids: CASSIEYEQYF. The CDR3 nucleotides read TGTGCCAGCAGCATAGAGTACGAGCAGTACTTC.

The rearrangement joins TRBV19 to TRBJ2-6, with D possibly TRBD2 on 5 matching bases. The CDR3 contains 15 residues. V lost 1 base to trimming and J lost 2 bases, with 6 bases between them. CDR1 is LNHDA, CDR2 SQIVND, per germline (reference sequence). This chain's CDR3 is CASSIGGTGANVLTF. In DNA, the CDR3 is TGTGCCAGTAGTATAGGAGGGACTGGGGCCAACGTCCTGACTTTC.

CDR3 protein: CASSLFQGSRTDTQYF. The CDR3 nucleotides read TGTGCCAGCAGTTTATTCCAGGGGAGTAGGACAGATACGCAGTATTTT. V and J are TRBV28 and TRBJ2-3, with a possible D match to TRBD1 (6 bases). The CDR3 runs 16 residues. Germline values: CDR1 MDHEN, CDR2 SYDVKM. The V end lost 1 base, the J end lost 3 bases, and 14 bases lay between the germline ends.